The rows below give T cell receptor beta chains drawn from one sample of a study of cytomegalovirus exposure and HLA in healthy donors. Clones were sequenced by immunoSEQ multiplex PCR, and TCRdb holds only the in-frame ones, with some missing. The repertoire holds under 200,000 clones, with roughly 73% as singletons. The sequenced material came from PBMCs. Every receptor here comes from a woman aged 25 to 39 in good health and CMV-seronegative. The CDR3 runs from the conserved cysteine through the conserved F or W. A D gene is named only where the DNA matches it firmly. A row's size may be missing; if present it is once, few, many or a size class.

CASSRLGVSTDTQYF	TGCGCCAGCAGTAGATTAGGGGTAAGCACAGATACGCAGTATTTT	TRBV4-1	TRBJ2-3	-	-
CSVPRTGHTGYTF	TGCAGCGTTCCCCGGACAGGACACACCGGCTACACCTTC	TRBV29-1	TRBJ1-2	TRBD1	-
CASSYRAGPYYEQYF	TGTGCCAGCAGTTACCGTGCGGGACCGTACTACGAGCAGTACTTC	TRBV27	TRBJ2-7	-	once
CASSQETSSPSYEQYF	TGTGCCAGCAGCCAAGAGACTAGCAGCCCCTCCTACGAGCAGTACTTC	TRBV4-2	TRBJ2-7	TRBD2	-
CASSDRRDRNNYGYTF	TGTGCCAGCTCCGACCGACGGGACAGAAATAACTATGGCTACACCTTC	TRBV18	TRBJ1-2	TRBD1	once
CASSLVGGSLPYEQYF	TGTGCCAGCAGCTTAGTAGGCGGGAGCCTTCCCTACGAGCAGTACTTC	TRBV7-2	TRBJ2-7	TRBD2	-
CASSSRDSRQPQHF	TGTGCCAGCAGCTCACGTGATTCGAGGCAGCCCCAGCATTTT	TRBV7-8	TRBJ1-5	-	-
CSSSPNRDSLRETQYF	TGTTCCAGCAGCCCGAATAGGGACAGTCTCCGAGAGACCCAGTACTTC	TRBV7-9	TRBJ2-5	TRBD1	-
CASSLEQGSRIYEQYF	TGTGCCAGCAGCTTAGAACAGGGGTCACGCATATACGAGCAGTACTTC	TRBV11-2	TRBJ2-7	TRBD1	few
CAWLGTGVADTEAFF	TGTGCCTGGTTGGGGACAGGGGTGGCTGACACTGAAGCTTTCTTT	TRBV30	TRBJ1-1	TRBD1	-
CASRGLAGRNTGELFF	TGTGCCAGCAGAGGACTAGCGGGCAGGAACACCGGGGAGCTGTTTTTT	TRBV25-1	TRBJ2-2	TRBD2	-
CASSTGSTTGELFF	TGTGCCAGTAGTACAGGGTCGACCACCGGGGAGCTGTTTTTT	TRBV19	TRBJ2-2	-	-
CASSPPRIDTQYF	TGTGCCAGCAGCCCGCCCAGGATAGATACGCAGTATTTT	TRBV9	TRBJ2-3	-	once
CASSLGAGGNQPQHF	TGTGCCAGCAGCTTAGGGGCAGGGGGCAATCAGCCCCAGCATTTT	TRBV7-8	TRBJ1-5	-	-
CASSFFGQGARGYTF	TGTGCCAGCAGCTTTTTCGGACAGGGGGCGCGTGGCTACACCTTC	TRBV5-6	TRBJ1-2	TRBD1	-
CASSLGGHTDTQYF	TGTGCCAGCAGCTTAGGAGGACACACAGATACGCAGTATTTT	TRBV11-1	TRBJ2-3	-	once
CASRDKTGRICNQPQHF	TGTGCCAGCAGAGACAAAACAGGGAGAATTTGCAATCAGCCCCAGCATTTT	TRBV21-1	TRBJ1-5	-	-
CASSTADYSNQPQHF	TGTGCCAGTAGTACCGCGGATTATAGCAATCAGCCCCAGCATTTT	TRBV19	TRBJ1-5	-	-
CASTEGLINQPQHF	TGTGCCAGCACCGAGGGACTGATCAATCAGCCCCAGCATTTT	TRBV28	TRBJ1-5	-	-
CASSSSLGLGYGYTF	TGTGCCAGCAGTTCCTCCCTGGGGCTCGGCTATGGCTACACCTTC	TRBV27	TRBJ1-2	-	-
CATSAQGAVTEAFF	TGTGCCACCTCCGCGCAGGGGGCGGTCACTGAAGCTTTCTTT	TRBV2	TRBJ1-1	TRBD1	few
CASSLDKGENEKLFF	TGTGCCAGCAGCTTAGATAAGGGGGAGAATGAAAAACTGTTTTTT	TRBV13	TRBJ1-4	-	-
CASSEDYHTQYF	TGTGCCAGCAGCGAGGACTACCATACGCAGTATTTT	TRBV9	TRBJ2-3	-	-
CASSRTGSEQYF	TGTGCCAGCAGCCGGACAGGGTCCGAGCAGTACTTC	TRBV7-9	TRBJ2-7	TRBD1	-
CSVRGGRNQPQHF	TGCAGCGTGAGGGGGGGGCGCAATCAGCCCCAGCATTTT	TRBV29-1	TRBJ1-5	-	-
CASSQAIIDSPLHF	TGCGCCAGCAGCCAAGCGATTATCGATTCACCCCTCCACTTT	TRBV5-1	TRBJ1-6	-	-
CASSLPSLYSASGNTIYF	TGTGCCAGCAGCTTACCGTCCTTGTACAGTGCCTCTGGAAACACCATATATTTT	TRBV11-2	TRBJ1-3	-	few
CASTFRSDMSNQPQHF	TGTGCCAGTACCTTTAGGTCGGACATGAGCAATCAGCCCCAGCATTTT	TRBV19	TRBJ1-5	-	-
CASSFEGYEQYF	TGTGCCAGCAGTTTCGAGGGTTACGAGCAGTACTTC	TRBV6-6	TRBJ2-7	-	-
CASTRRSGGPQSYEQYF	TGTGCCAGCACCCGCCGGAGCGGGGGGCCACAGTCCTACGAGCAGTACTTC	TRBV7-8	TRBJ2-7	TRBD2	once
CASSESLGTYEQYF	TGCGCCAGCAGTGAGTCATTGGGGACTTACGAGCAGTACTTC	TRBV10-2	TRBJ2-7	-	-
CASSPGTGGNQPQHF	TGTGCCAGCTCACCAGGGACAGGGGGAAATCAGCCCCAGCATTTT	TRBV18	TRBJ1-5	TRBD1	-
CASSTGTNSNTEAFF	TGTGCCAGCAGCACCGGGACAAATTCGAACACTGAAGCTTTCTTT	TRBV5-4	TRBJ1-1	-	few
CASSDKEGAQPQHF	TGTGCCAGCAGTGATAAGGAGGGGGCTCAGCCCCAGCATTTT	TRBV2	TRBJ1-5	TRBD1	-
CASSEHRGQSSGELFF	TGTGCCAGCAGTGAACACAGGGGGCAATCGTCCGGGGAGCTGTTTTTT	TRBV2	TRBJ2-2	TRBD1	-
CASSRSKAGGYNEQFF	TGTGCCAGCAGCCGTTCGAAAGCGGGGGGATACAATGAGCAGTTCTTC	TRBV13	TRBJ2-1	TRBD2	few
CASSLDGVVWETQYF	TGTGCCAGCAGCTTAGACGGGGTGGTGTGGGAGACCCAGTACTTC	TRBV7-2	TRBJ2-5	-	few
CASSLTGTSITEQYF	TGCGCCAGCAGCCTTACGGGGACTAGCATCACCGAGCAGTACTTC	TRBV4-1	TRBJ2-7	TRBD2	few
CASSQGRNYGYTF	TGTGCCAGCAGTCAGGGGCGAAACTATGGCTACACCTTC	TRBV27	TRBJ1-2	-	-
CASSIMGTGEHEQFF	TGTGCCAGTAGTATTATGGGGACAGGGGAGCATGAGCAGTTCTTC	TRBV19	TRBJ2-1	TRBD1	-
CASRDSYSNQPQHF	TGTGCCAGCAGGGACAGCTATAGCAATCAGCCCCAGCATTTT	TRBV6-1	TRBJ1-5	-	few
CASSLTGTNYGYTF	TGTGCCAGCAGCTTGACAGGTACTAACTATGGCTACACCTTC	TRBV5-4	TRBJ1-2	-	-
CASSLQIPTDTQYF	TGTGCCAGCAGTTTACAGATCCCAACAGATACGCAGTATTTT	TRBV27	TRBJ2-3	-	few
CSVDREHYGYTF	TGCAGCGTCGACAGGGAGCACTATGGCTACACCTTC	TRBV29-1	TRBJ1-2	TRBD1	-
CASSILQGWNTEAFF	TGTGCCAGCAGCATATTACAGGGATGGAACACTGAAGCTTTCTTT	TRBV7-8	TRBJ1-1	-	-
CASNSPSGRWGEQFF	TGTGCCAGCAATAGTCCTAGCGGGAGGTGGGGTGAGCAGTTCTTC	TRBV25-1	TRBJ2-1	TRBD2	-
CASSQGQGIDTQYF	TGTGCCAGCAGCCAGGGACAGGGGATAGATACGCAGTATTTT	TRBV7-3	TRBJ2-3	TRBD1	-
CASRNTGGSSYAANYGYTF	TGTGCCAGCAGGAACACAGGGGGGAGCTCGTATGCAGCTAACTATGGCTACACCTTC	TRBV27	TRBJ1-2	TRBD1	-
CSVREEGSVNQPQHF	TGCAGCGTTAGGGAGGAGGGGTCCGTCAATCAGCCCCAGCATTTT	TRBV29-1	TRBJ1-5	-	-
CASSVGGPWDVPEKLFF	TGTGCCAGCAGCGTAGGGGGGCCTTGGGACGTCCCTGAAAAACTGTTTTTT	TRBV9	TRBJ1-4	-	few
CASSSRDRVFEQYF	TGTGCCAGCAGCTCCAGGGACAGGGTGTTCGAGCAGTACTTC	TRBV5-6	TRBJ2-7	TRBD1	-
CASMAGGPNTEAFF	TGCGCCAGCATGGCAGGGGGGCCGAACACTGAAGCTTTCTTT	TRBV5-1	TRBJ1-1	TRBD1	-
CASSLVRPSGSDTQYF	TGTGCCAGCAGCTTAGTTCGGCCTAGCGGGTCAGATACGCAGTATTTT	TRBV7-8	TRBJ2-3	TRBD2	-